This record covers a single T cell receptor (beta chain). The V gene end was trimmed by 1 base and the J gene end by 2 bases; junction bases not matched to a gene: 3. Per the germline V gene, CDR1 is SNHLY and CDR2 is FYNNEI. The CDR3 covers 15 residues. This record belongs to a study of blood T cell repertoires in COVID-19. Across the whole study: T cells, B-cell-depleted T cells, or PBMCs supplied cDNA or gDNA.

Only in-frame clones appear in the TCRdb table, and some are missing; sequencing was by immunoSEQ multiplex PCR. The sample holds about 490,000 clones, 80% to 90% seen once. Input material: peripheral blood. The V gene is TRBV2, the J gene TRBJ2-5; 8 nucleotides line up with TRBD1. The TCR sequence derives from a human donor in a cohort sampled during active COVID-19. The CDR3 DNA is TGTGCCAGCAGTGAAGTACAGGGGGGTCAAGAGACCCAGTACTTC. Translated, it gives CASSEVQGGQETQYF.